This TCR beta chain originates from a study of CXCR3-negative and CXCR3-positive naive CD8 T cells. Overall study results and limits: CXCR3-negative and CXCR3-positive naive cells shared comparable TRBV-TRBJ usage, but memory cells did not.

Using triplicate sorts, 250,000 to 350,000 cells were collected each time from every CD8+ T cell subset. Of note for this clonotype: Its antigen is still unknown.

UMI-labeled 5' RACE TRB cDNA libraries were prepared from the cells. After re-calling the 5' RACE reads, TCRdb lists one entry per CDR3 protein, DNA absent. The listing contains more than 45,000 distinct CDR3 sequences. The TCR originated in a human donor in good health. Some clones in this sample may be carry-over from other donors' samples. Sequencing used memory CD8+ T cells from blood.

CDR3 sequence reads: CASTHDGPSTGELFF. The rearrangement links TRBV6-1 to TRBJ2-2. The germline CDR1 and CDR2 sequences are MNHNS and SASEGT. The CDR3 runs to 15 residues.